This T cell receptor (beta chain) was retrieved from a study of OX40 agonist ivuxolimab in advanced cancers. Study information: Intravenous ivuxolimab was administered to patients every 2 weeks at 0.01 to 10 mg/kg. Subjects had a mean age of roughly 60 years, with a range of about 23 to 79; almost 85% were male. In three patients, partial responses were observed, one with hepatocellular carcinoma and two with cutaneous melanoma.

Profiled with immunoSEQ multiplex PCR; TCRdb holds only in-frame clones, not every one. The data contain some 97,000 clones, 80% to 95% of them singletons. CDR1 is SGHTA, CDR2 FQGNSA, per germline. Germline trimming cut 5 bases from V and 5 bases from J; bases unmatched to any gene: 8. The CDR3 contains 15 residues. This receptor was taken from an adult with an advanced solid tumor such as melanoma, head and neck, liver or kidney cancer. The J gene is TRBJ2-7, the V gene TRBV7-2, with 11 bases fitting TRBD1. The specimen was CD4+ or CD8+ T cells sorted from blood, collected in a trial of the OX40 agonist ivuxolimab. CDR3 residues: CASSRRTGGFHEQYF. CDR3 DNA: TGTGCCAGCAGCCGGAGGACAGGGGGCTTCCACGAGCAGTACTTC.